These 18 T cell receptor beta chains were sequenced from one sample in a study of Graves' ophthalmopathy and Graves' hyperthyroidism. RNA transcripts served as template for amplifying TCR beta CDR3 sequences. Following a first-round RT-PCR that used HTBI primers, a second-round multiplex PCR was carried out. TCRdb re-analysed the multiplex PCR reads in MiXCR, keeping a single row per CDR3 protein. The sample consists of hundreds of thousands of distinct CDR3 sequences, about 24% of them appearing once. Input material: peripheral blood. All receptors derive from a woman in her late teens or twenties with stable Graves' hyperthyroidism. Some clones in this sample may be carry-over from other donors' samples.

This clonotype was detected many times. CDR3: CASSLVSAFYEQYF. The CDR3 DNA sequence: TGTGCCAGCAGCTTAGTATCGGCTTTCTACGAGCAGTACTTC. The rearrangement links TRBV7-2 to TRBJ2-7; D is undetermined. Germline V CDR1 and CDR2: SGHTA, FQGNSA. V gave up 1 base and J gave up 3 bases, with 10 bases separating them. This CDR3 is 14 amino acids long.

The J gene is TRBJ2-5, the V gene TRBV6-1; maybe TRBD1 (6 bases). V lost 1 base, J lost 5 bases, and 11 bases lay in between. The V gene's germline CDR1 is MNHNS and CDR2 SASEGT. The CDR3 loop spans 14 amino acids. CDR3 sequence reads: CASSEDRVWETQYF. The CDR3 DNA sequence: TGTGCCAGCAGTGAAGACAGGGTCTGGGAGACCCAGTACTTC.

V usage is TRBV19 and J usage is TRBJ2-7, with a possible D match to TRBD1 (6 bases). With 4 bases removed from V and 0 bases from J, the gap between germline ends came to 13 bases. The CDR3 has 15 residues. CDR1 LNHDA and CDR2 SQIVND come from the germline V gene (reference sequence). The CDR3 nucleotides are TGTGCCAGTAGTAGTTATGGGGACATCTCCTACGAGCAGTACTTC. Translation: CASSSYGDISYEQYF.

This clonotype came up many times. This chain joins TRBV20-1 and TRBJ1-1; D call uncertain. The CDR3 contains 14 residues. Looked up from germline, CDR1 is DFQATT and CDR2 is SNEGSKA (reference sequence). The V gene lost 3 bases and the J gene lost 0 bases, with 11 bases spanning the gap. The chain's CDR3 is CSASRFPLNTEAFF. The CDR3, as DNA: TGCAGTGCTAGTCGGTTCCCGCTGAACACTGAAGCTTTCTTT.

To note about this clonotype: A much larger clone differs by one base, so this may be a read error. The conserved phenylalanine or tryptophan normally closing the CDR3 is absent here, so this likely arose from a read error. This chain uses TRBV18 with TRBJ1-2, with TRBD1 matching over 7 bases. The CDR3 has 16 amino acids. Per the germline V gene, CDR1 is KGHSH and CDR2 is LQKENI. The trim removed 0 bases at V and 1 base at J, leaving 5 bases unmatched. This CDR3 reads CASSPPGGGLNYGYTV. The CDR3 DNA follows: TGTGCCAGCTCACCACCGGGAGGGGGCCTTAACTATGGCTACACCGTC.

This clonotype has a count of ten or more. The chain is built from TRBV24-1 and TRBJ1-2, with D unresolved. Trimming took off 4 bases at V and 2 bases at J, with 10 bases between the two ends. The CDR3 is 14 amino acids. The germline V gene has CDR1 KGHDR and CDR2 SFDVKD. The DNA for the CDR3 is TGTGCCACCAGTGAACGGACCCAGAACTATGGCTACACCTTC. Protein sequence: CATSERTQNYGYTF.

This clonotype was detected only a few times. V gene TRBV29-1 combines with J gene TRBJ2-7; 7 nucleotides align to TRBD2. This CDR3 has 14 amino acids. The V and J ends lost 7 bases and 0 bases, in that order; junction bases with no gene match: 9. CDR1 is SQVTM, CDR2 ANQGSEA, per germline. DNA of the CDR3: TGCAGCGCCGCCAGCGGGGAGAACTCCTACGAGCAGTACTTC. It specifies CSAASGENSYEQYF.

This clonotype has at least ten counts. The rearrangement joins TRBV6-1 to TRBJ1-1, with D unresolved. V was clipped by 7 bases and J by 8 bases, with 11 bases between them. The CDR3 has 11 residues. Looked up from germline, CDR1 is MNHNS and CDR2 is SASEGT. The CDR3: CASTPLYEAFF. CDR3 coding DNA: TGTGCCAGCACCCCGCTTTACGAAGCTTTCTTT.

This clonotype appeared many times. The rearrangement links TRBV6-1 to TRBJ1-5, with 7 bases lining up with TRBD1. Germline CDR1 and CDR2: MNHNS and SASEGT. CDR3 length: 15 residues. V gave up 6 bases and J gave up 5 bases; unmatched junction bases: 10. CDR3 DNA: TGTGCCAGCAGCCCGGACAGGTGGGGGGATCAGCCCCAGCATTTT. Protein product: CASSPDRWGDQPQHF.

This clonotype appeared many times. V is TRBV20-1 and J is TRBJ2-7, with D uncertain. The V and J ends lost 3 bases and 2 bases respectively, with 11 bases between them. This CDR3 is built from 13 residues. CDR1 is DFQATT, CDR2 SNEGSKA, per germline (reference sequence). CDR3 nucleotide sequence: TGCAGTGCTAGGGGTGAATATACCTACGAGCAGTACTTC. Protein product: CSARGEYTYEQYF.

There are many counts of this clonotype. The V and J genes are TRBV12-3 or TRBV12-4 and TRBJ2-2; 14 bases match TRBD2. With 11 bases clipped from V and 11 bases from J, the junction kept 16 bases outside the gene matches. The CDR3 is made up of 16 amino acids. The CDR3 is CAASLRFGTSGGELFF. CDR3 bases: TGTGCCGCCTCCCTCCGGTTTGGGACTAGCGGGGGTGAGCTGTTTTTT.

This clonotype was seen ten or more times. The V and J genes are TRBV6-5 and TRBJ1-5; 9 nucleotides agree with TRBD1. Germline V gene data show CDR1 as MNHEY and CDR2 as SVGAGI. With 4 bases clipped from V and 1 base from J, the junction kept 5 bases outside the gene matches. The CDR3 extends over 16 amino acids. CDR3 sequence (DNA): TGTGCCAGCAGTTCTAGGGACAGGGCGAGCAATCAGCCCCAGCATTTT. Translated: CASSSRDRASNQPQHF.

The chain employs TRBV27 and TRBJ2-2; 10 bases line up with TRBD2. CDR3 size: 15 residues. Germline CDR1 is MNHEY and CDR2 is SMNVEV (reference sequence). V lost 6 bases, J lost 6 bases, and 7 bases stayed unmatched. The CDR3 reads CASRKLAGAAGELFF. CDR3 coding DNA: TGTGCCAGCAGGAAGCTAGCGGGGGCGGCCGGGGAGCTGTTTTTT.

The gene calls are TRBV12-3 or TRBV12-4 and TRBJ1-1; D is unresolved. The CDR3 is 15 residues long. V was cut by 4 bases and J by 3 bases, with 15 bases left in between. CDR3 nucleotides: TGTGCCAGCAGTTCACTAAGGGAGTTGGACACTGAAGCTTTCTTT. Amino acid sequence: CASSSLRELDTEAFF.

This clonotype appeared a few times. The chain combines TRBV5-1 with TRBJ1-1; a possible D gene is TRBD1 (5 bases). Deletions cut 0 bases from V and 0 bases from J, with 9 bases between. The CDR3 loop spans 15 amino acids. Germline assignment: CDR1 SGHRS and CDR2 YFSETQ. The CDR3 loop reads CASSLGGDVNTEAFF. The CDR3 DNA is TGCGCCAGCAGCTTGGGGGGGGATGTGAACACTGAAGCTTTCTTT.

This clonotype was recorded many times. The chain carries TRBV20-1 and TRBJ1-1, with 11 bases that match TRBD1. The germline CDR1 and CDR2 sequences are DFQATT and SNEGSKA (reference sequence). V lost 5 bases to trimming and J lost 12 bases; unmatched junction nucleotides: 8. This CDR3 comprises 12 residues. The CDR3 reads CSAAGQGARTFF. The DNA for the CDR3 is TGCAGTGCTGCCGGACAGGGGGCCCGAACTTTCTTT.

The V and J genes are TRBV19 and TRBJ1-1, with TRBD1 as a possible D gene (6 bases). Germline CDR1 is LNHDA and CDR2 is SQIVND (reference sequence). The CDR3 spans 13 residues. Between the trimmed V and J ends, which lost 5 bases and 8 bases, there was a span of 15 bases. The CDR3 reads CASSPSATGEAFF. CDR3 in DNA: TGTGCCAGTAGTCCATCCGCGACAGGCGAAGCTTTCTTT.

This clonotype was seen only a few times. The V and J genes are TRBV10-3 and TRBJ2-5, with 7 bases fitting TRBD1. Germline V gene data show CDR1 as ENHRY and CDR2 as SYGVKD. The CDR3 is 15 residues long. J gave up 0 bases and V 8 bases, and 9 bases lay outside the gene matches. CDR3: CAISGDSKDQETQYF. DNA of the CDR3: TGTGCCATCTCAGGGGACAGCAAAGACCAAGAGACCCAGTACTTC.